This note documents a single T cell receptor (beta chain) sequence. Its antigen is unknown. No base quality values were provided; no much bigger clone lies one nucleotide off. Different DNA sequences within this sample yield the same CDR3. Inclusive of the bounding cysteine and phenylalanine, the CDR3 is 15 residues long. Only the CDR3 portion is preserved as DNA: 45 bases, with reading frame beginning at the first base. V ends up 2 bases short and J 5 bases short, with an unmatched junction base count of 7. CDR1 and CDR2 were assigned from the germline V gene as SGHAT and FQNNGV. TCRbeta CDR3 regions were amplified from genomic DNA by means of the immunoSEQ Assay, a bias-controlled multiplex PCR. Regarding the original processing steps: Within the assay, amplification of reference gene primers was used to estimate how many nucleated cells each sample contained. To quantify the absolute abundance of each unique TCRbeta CDR3 rearrangement, sequence reads were collapsed and filtered. For each sample, productive Simpson clonality was calculated by taking the square root of Simpson's diversity index across productive rearrangements. TCRdb mirrors the immuneACCESS table, restricted to in-frame sequences. Some clones are absent from its copies; in checked studies, under half trace to an unresolved V gene, and the reason for the others is unknown. Clone size and the V and J calls come from that table; the DNA yielded D and trimming. The sample includes 200,000 to 250,000 clones, with about 86% observed a single time. The ten largest clonotypes hold about 2.3% of the sample.

This specimen comes from a study of blood T cell repertoires in COVID-19 (dated by TCRdb to about 2020). In terms of the full investigation: The collaborator samples originated in the United States, Italy and Spain and spanned the acute and convalescent phases of COVID-19. The prospective study material was composed of cDNA or gDNA derived from T cells, B-cell-depleted T cells, or PBMCs. HLA class I and class II types, where available, came from metadata supplied by the sample provider rather than from assay-based typing. Samples came from the ongoing ImmuneRACE study (first 160 participants) plus 1,254 subjects from 6 global collaborators. Sample metadata almost always included a de-identified subject ID, COVID-19 status, age in years and sex. Deeply sampled blood TCRbeta repertoires from subjects exposed to, actively infected with, or recovered from COVID-19 were included in the dataset. The repertoires were made available in a free public database intended to serve as a resource for research on the immune response to SARS-CoV-2. What the research found in general, with its limitations: The amount of clinical and demographic metadata varied by source and participant and was provided uncurated.

The collaborating institutions used their own protocols to collect whole blood in K2EDTA tubes. For TCRbeta analysis, collaborators shipped samples as frozen whole blood, isolated PBMCs, or DNA extracted from either of those sample types. Sequenced material: peripheral blood. The TCR sequence derives from a woman aged 55-69 years with acute or convalescent COVID-19. This chain joins TRBV11-2 to TRBJ2-5; 8 central bases correspond to TRBD2. The nucleotide sequence is given as TGTGCCAGCAGCTTATCAAGCGGGGGCGGTGAGACCCAGTACTTC. Translated, this gives CASSLSSGGGETQYF.